The 25 T cell receptor beta chains below were found in one sample sequenced in a study of cytomegalovirus exposure and HLA in healthy donors. The PCR employed 60 Vbeta primers together with 13 Jbeta primers. TCRdb's copy holds only in-frame clones and misses some; the assay was immunoSEQ multiplex PCR. The table lists some 84,000 clones. What was sequenced was PBMCs. These receptors all come from a man over 45 in good health and CMV-seronegative.

The chain links TRBV6-1 to TRBJ1-5; tentatively, D is TRBD1 (5 bases). Germline CDR1 and CDR2: MNHNS and SASEGT. Trimming cost V 1 base and J 1 base, with 14 bases left between them. The CDR3 totals 17 residues. The CDR3 protein is CASSEGRGLISNQPQHF. The CDR3, as DNA: TGTGCCAGCAGTGAAGGAAGGGGACTTATAAGCAATCAGCCCCAGCATTTT.

The chain links TRBV25-1 to TRBJ1-1, with a weak D call TRBD1 (6 bases). This CDR3 has 16 residues. The germline gives CDR1 MGHDK, CDR2 SYGVNS. The ends were cut back, 2 bases at V and 10 bases at J, with 23 bases in the middle. CDR3 residues: CASSEAMVGARGGAFF. For the CDR3, the DNA is TGTGCCAGCAGTGAAGCAATGGTGGGGGCGAGAGGGGGAGCTTTCTTT. The full variable domain, its missing parts supplied by reference TRBV25-1 and TRBJ1-1, is EADIYQTPRYLVIGTGKKITLECSQTMGHDKMYWYQQDPGMELHLIHYSYGVNSTEKGDLSSESTVSRIRTEHFPLTLESARPSHTSQYLCASSEAMVGARGGAFFGQGTRLTVV.

The chain carries TRBV7-3 and TRBJ2-1, with 9 bases matching TRBD2. The CDR3 has 19 amino acids. With V trimmed by 5 bases and J by 5 bases, 19 bases remained unmatched. Looked up from germline, CDR1 is SGHTA and CDR2 is FQGTGA. CDR3 bases: TGTGCCAGCAGCCCCCGAGGTCTAGCGGGGATAGTAAGGGACAATGAGCAGTTCTTC. As protein: CASSPRGLAGIVRDNEQFF.

This chain uses TRBV28 with TRBJ2-1; maybe TRBD2 (5 bases). The ends were cut back, 7 bases at V and 7 bases at J, with 11 bases in the middle. Germline CDR1 reads MDHEN; CDR2 reads SYDVKM. The CDR3 consists of 12 residues. The CDR3 is CASKEVPNEQFF. CDR3 nucleotide sequence: TGTGCCAGCAAGGAGGTACCTAATGAGCAGTTCTTC.

The rearrangement uses TRBV19 and TRBJ1-1, with 8 bases matching TRBD1. V was clipped by 4 bases and J by 1 base; unmatched bases: 23. From germline, CDR1 is LNHDA and CDR2 SQIVND (reference sequence). The CDR3 extends over 21 amino acids. CDR3 DNA sequence: TGTGCCAGTAGTAATATCCCACTTGCGACAGGGGCGCGTGGGCCGAACACTGAAGCTTTCTTT. Its translation is CASSNIPLATGARGPNTEAFF.

The chain recombines TRBV5-1 with TRBJ2-5, with TRBD2 identical over 13 bases. There are 17 residues in the CDR3. Germline V gives CDR1 SGHRS, CDR2 YFSETQ. V lost 4 bases to trimming and J lost 4 bases; unmatched junction nucleotides: 10. CDR3 DNA sequence: TGCGCCAGCAGCGATCCCCTCGGACTAGCGGGGGTAGAGACCCAGTACTTC. Its protein is CASSDPLGLAGVETQYF.

The chain combines TRBV5-5 with TRBJ2-2, with TRBD1 as a possible D gene (6 bases). The CDR3 contains 13 residues. The germline gives CDR1 SGHKS, CDR2 YYEKEE (reference sequence). V was shortened by 2 bases and J by 6 bases, with 8 bases between the two germline ends. The CDR3 DNA reads as TGTGCCAGCAGCTTACAGGGTGCCGGGGAGCTGTTTTTT. It specifies CASSLQGAGELFF. Full variable domain (rest looked up from reference TRBV5-5 and TRBJ2-2): DAGVTQSPTHLIKTRGQQVTLRCSPISGHKSVSWYQQVLGQGPQFIFQYYEKEERGRGNFPDRFSARQFPNYSSELNVNALLLGDSALYLCASSLQGAGELFFGEGSRLTVL.

J is TRBJ1-5 and V is TRBV4-2, with D perhaps matching TRBD1 (5 bases). V shed 2 bases and J shed 2 bases, with 7 bases lying between them. The CDR3 loop spans 14 amino acids. The germline V gene has CDR1 LGHNA and CDR2 YNFKEQ. CDR3 residues: CASSQQGGNQPQHF. CDR3 coding DNA: TGTGCCAGCAGCCAACAAGGGGGCAATCAGCCCCAGCATTTT.

CDR3 region: CASSFGTNPGNTIYF. DNA of the CDR3: TGTGCCAGCAGTTTTGGGACTAACCCTGGAAACACCATATATTTT. The chain carries TRBV6-5 and TRBJ1-3; TRBD1 is a possible D gene (5 bases). There are 15 residues in the CDR3. Per germline, CDR1 MNHEY and CDR2 SVGAGI. The V end lost 4 bases, the J end lost 2 bases, and 12 bases lay between the germline ends.

The rearrangement joins TRBV18 to TRBJ2-3; D remains ambiguous. The V and J ends lost 3 bases and 6 bases respectively, with 7 bases between them. The CDR3 is 12 residues long. Germline V CDR1 and CDR2: KGHSH, LQKENI. In nucleotides, the CDR3 is TGTGCCAGCTCACCGAGCGCTGATACGCAGTATTTT. Protein product: CASSPSADTQYF.

The rearrangement links TRBV6-1 to TRBJ2-3, with a possible D match to TRBD2 (6 bases). Trimming took 2 bases from V and 6 from J, leaving 21 bases between them. Per the germline V gene, CDR1 is MNHNS and CDR2 is SASEGT. The CDR3 is 17 amino acids. CDR3 bases: TGTGCCAGCAGTGAAAGCCCCGACATTGCTGGGGGGGATACGCAGTATTTT. Translation: CASSESPDIAGGDTQYF.

V usage is TRBV7-8 and J usage is TRBJ1-1; no clear D. This CDR3 spans 13 amino acids. Trimming pared 6 bases from V and 0 bases from J, leaving 8 bases between. CDR1 and CDR2 (germline): SGHVS, FQNEAQ. The CDR3 sequence is CASRRHVNTEAFF. Here the CDR3 DNA reads TGTGCCAGCAGGAGACATGTGAACACTGAAGCTTTCTTT.

The genes are TRBV18 and TRBJ2-5, with D tentatively TRBD2 (5 bases). In germline, CDR1 is KGHSH, CDR2 LQKENI. The CDR3 length is 13 residues. The germline V and J ends were trimmed by 6 bases and 2 bases, with 10 bases remaining between them. Here the CDR3 DNA reads TGTGCCAGCTCCCTACCGGGGCAAGAGACCCAGTACTTC. Encoded protein: CASSLPGQETQYF.

The chain combines TRBV25-1 with TRBJ1-1; a possible D gene is TRBD1 (5 bases). V was shortened by 3 bases and J by 2 bases, with 13 bases between the two germline ends. The CDR3 extends over 15 amino acids. Per germline, CDR1 MGHDK and CDR2 SYGVNS. The DNA for the CDR3 is TGTGCCAGCAGTGACCCCAGGGTGGGTAACACTGAAGCTTTCTTT. Its translation: CASSDPRVGNTEAFF.

The rearrangement uses TRBV7-9 and TRBJ2-7, with 14 bases lining up with TRBD2. Germline CDR1 reads SEHNR; CDR2 reads FQNEAQ (reference sequence). V was pared by 5 bases and J by 5 bases, with 5 bases of the junction left unmatched. This CDR3 comprises 15 residues. The CDR3 loop reads CASSPGTSGGHEQYF. CDR3 DNA sequence: TGTGCCAGCAGCCCCGGGACTAGCGGGGGCCACGAGCAGTACTTC.

This sequence joins TRBV7-9 and TRBJ1-1, with D possibly matching TRBD1 (6 bases). The CDR3 runs to 18 residues. With 5 bases removed from V and 1 base from J, the gap between germline ends came to 23 bases. Germline-derived CDR1 and CDR2 are SEHNR and FQNEAQ (reference sequence). The chain's CDR3 is CASSPLGQQGLENTEAFF. As DNA, the CDR3 is TGTGCCAGCAGCCCACTAGGGCAGCAGGGGCTAGAGAACACTGAAGCTTTCTTT. Looking up the rest from reference TRBV7-9 and TRBJ1-1 gives the full variable domain: DTGVSQNPRHKITKRGQNVTFRCDPISEHNRLYWYRQTLGQGPEFLTYFQNEAQLEKSRLLSDRFSAERPKGSFSTLEIQRTEQGDSAMYLCASSPLGQQGLENTEAFFGQGTRLTVV.

The rearrangement joins TRBV11-3 to TRBJ2-7; 8 bases map to TRBD1. Per the germline V gene, CDR1 is SGHNT and CDR2 is YENEEA. CDR3 length: 14 residues. J lost 7 bases, V lost 5 bases, and 10 bases had no gene match. CDR3 nucleotides: TGTGCCAGCAGCCCAAGGACAGGGATGAGTGAGCAGTACTTC. Its protein is CASSPRTGMSEQYF.

The chain links TRBV5-4 to TRBJ2-3, with 9 positions matching TRBD2. From germline, CDR1 is SGHNT and CDR2 YYREEE (reference sequence). The junction had 6 bases not matched to a gene; V was cut back by 2 bases and J by 2 bases. The CDR3 is 16 residues long. CDR3 in DNA: TGTGCCAGCAGCTTCGGGCTAGCGGGGACCACAGATACGCAGTATTTT. The encoded protein is CASSFGLAGTTDTQYF.

The rearrangement links TRBV9 to TRBJ1-5; 7 nucleotides align to TRBD1. With V trimmed by 3 bases and J by 4 bases, 4 bases remained unmatched. The CDR3 runs to 14 residues. Germline V gene sequence: CDR1 SGDLS, CDR2 YYNGEE. The CDR3 loop is CASSAGGQNQPQHF. The CDR3 DNA sequence: TGTGCCAGCAGCGCCGGGGGACAGAATCAGCCCCAGCATTTT.

The genes are TRBV6-1 and TRBJ2-1, with 11 bases fitting TRBD2. The CDR3 extends over 15 amino acids. The germline CDR1 and CDR2 sequences are MNHNS and SASEGT. J was trimmed by 6 bases and V by 7 bases; bases with no gene match: 8. The CDR3, as DNA: TGTGCCAGCATTGCTAAGACTAGCGGGGTCAATGAGCAGTTCTTC. This encodes CASIAKTSGVNEQFF.

The rearrangement links TRBV2 to TRBJ2-1; 7 nucleotides line up with TRBD2. Trimming removed 3 bases from V and 2 bases from J; junction bases left unmatched: 4. The CDR3 runs 15 residues. Germline CDR1 and CDR2: SNHLY and FYNNEI. The CDR3 DNA sequence: TGTGCCAGCAGTGACGGAGCGGGAACCTACAATGAGCAGTTCTTC. Protein sequence: CASSDGAGTYNEQFF.

V gene TRBV10-3 combines with J gene TRBJ2-3, with 8 positions matching TRBD2. The CDR3 contains 16 residues. CDR1 and CDR2 (germline): ENHRY, SYGVKD. J lost 4 bases, V lost 0 bases, and 6 bases had no gene match. The chain's CDR3 is CAISESNRGGADTQYF. The DNA of the CDR3 is TGTGCCATCAGTGAGTCGAATCGGGGGGGGGCAGATACGCAGTATTTT.

This chain joins TRBV28 and TRBJ1-3; D is ambiguous. V lost 6 bases and J 0 bases, leaving 6 bases between the germline ends. The CDR3 loop spans 13 amino acids. Per the germline V gene, CDR1 is MDHEN and CDR2 is SYDVKM. The DNA for the CDR3 is TGTGCCAGCAGGGCGGGCTCTGGAAACACCATATATTTT. It specifies CASRAGSGNTIYF.

The chain carries TRBV5-1 and TRBJ1-5; 11 nucleotides line up with TRBD1. The CDR3 is made up of 15 amino acids. J lost 7 bases, V lost 4 bases, and 7 bases had no gene match. Germline loops: CDR1 SGHRS, CDR2 YFSETQ. CDR3 in DNA: TGCGCCAGCAGCCCCGGACAGGGGGCTCGACAGCCCCAGCATTTT. It yields the protein CASSPGQGARQPQHF. Looking up the rest from reference TRBV5-1 and TRBJ1-5 gives the full variable domain: KAGVTQTPRYLIKTRGQQVTLSCSPISGHRSVSWYQQTPGQGLQFLFEYFSETQRNKGNFPGRFSGRQFSNSRSEMNVSTLELGDSALYLCASSPGQGARQPQHFGDGTRLSIL.

The V and J genes are TRBV6-5 and TRBJ2-7; tentatively, D is TRBD2 (5 bases). CDR1 MNHEY and CDR2 SVGAGI come from the germline V gene. The CDR3 sequence is 15 residues long. Deletions cut 0 bases from V and 4 bases from J, with 13 bases between. CDR3 loop: CASSYSSSEGYEQYF. For the CDR3, the DNA is TGTGCCAGCAGTTACTCGAGTAGCGAAGGGTACGAGCAGTACTTC.